The TCR beta chain described here comes from a study of lymphopenia after photon versus proton radiotherapy (dated by TCRdb to about 2019). In terms of the full investigation: Photon and proton radiation therapy were compared by the study for their immunological effects in patients with gastrointestinal tumors who developed high-grade lymphopenia. The cohort included around 22 patients with gastrointestinal tumors who developed lymphopenia after receiving either photon or proton therapy. The goal of the study was to characterize the differences between the two radiation modalities in how they affect the immune system.

Libraries came from the immunoSEQ multiplex PCR assay. Alongside multiparametric flow cytometry, deep sequencing of rearranged TCR beta loci was used to profile the T cell repertoires. The immuneACCESS repertoire file appears here via TCRdb, limited to in-frame rearrangements. These files lack a portion of the clones; in checked studies, under half of the deficit traces to unresolved V genes, and the cause of the others is not known. The table for this sample lists 68,000 or so clones; roughly 88% of them were counted only once. The ten largest make up 2.9% of the sample. A word on this clone: The clone's antigen remains unknown. Per-base qualities were not stored, and no clone one base away is much larger.

The CDR3 sequence holds 17 residues, the cysteine and phenylalanine included. Only CDR3 DNA remains: 51 bases, in frame from the first base. Via the germline V gene, CDR1 is SQVTM and CDR2 ANQGSEA. V lost 6 bases and J lost 0 bases, and the count of bases not matched to a germline gene is 5. Paper-wide results and their limitations: After the lymphocyte count nadir, photon-treated repertoires showed oligoclonal expansion, especially of CD8+ Temra cells, which drove the drop in diversity. The survival association was assessed only in patients who died, and the authors presented better survival with proton therapy as a possibility rather than a demonstrated result. Across the cohort, an inverse correlation was found between a larger post-nadir drop in TCR diversity and overall survival time among patients who died. Proton-treated patients stayed relatively stable during treatment, while photon-treated patients lost naive T cells and TCR diversity and gained effector/memory populations.

Sample: peripheral blood, taken from a patient treated with photon-based radiotherapy. The receptor was isolated from a woman aged 70-85 years with pancreatic cancer. The chain uses TRBV29-1 and TRBJ2-1, and 16 bases in between align with TRBD2. The DNA reads TGCAGCGTCACGGGACTAGCGGGAGGGAGCTCCTACAATGAGCAGTTCTTC. Translated, it gives CSVTGLAGGSSYNEQFF.